This TCR beta chain was recovered during a study of blood T cells in healthy people across ages. Study results and caveats: A greater number of naive CD4+ cells and higher diversity distinguished long-lived donors from aged donors. Significant beta diversity loss was already apparent by age 40, declining roughly linearly.

V was pared by 4 bases and J by 10 bases, with 17 bases between. This CDR3 has 14 amino acids. Those donating, healthy Caucasian individuals from Russia, were aged roughly 6 to 90. The table lists this clonotype with a count of one. What it binds is unknown. For the second PCR, which ran for roughly 6 to 11 cycles, a sample-barcoded 5' primer and a J-beta primer mix were used. Every molecule of cDNA carried a tag from a template-switch adaptor with 12 random nucleotides. TCRdb analysed the 5' RACE reads with MiXCR anew, one entry per CDR3 protein. The sample has 850,000 to 1,000,000 distinct CDR3 sequences, 48% seen once.

The genes are TRBV12-3 or TRBV12-4 and TRBJ2-1, with D possibly TRBD1 on 5 matching bases. Sequencing used blood. The clonotype originates from a man aged 25 to 40 in good health. The CDR3 here is CASSSNMAGNEQFF. The CDR3 DNA is TGTGCCAGCAGTTCTAACATGGCAGGGAACGAGCAGTTCTTC.